The clone carrying this T cell receptor (beta chain) has just a few counts. Its target is not known. In the study's own analysis: Per-sample TCR counts ranged from roughly 23,224 to 750,000, median around 96,000. MiXCR, run by TCRdb on the RACE reads, gives a single entry per CDR3 protein. The V and J calls follow TCRdb's processing rather than the paper's. The repertoire holds approximately 33,000 distinct CDR3 sequences, with 6.5% to 8.5% as singletons. Stated time point: healthy volunteer bleed at 2 weeks. The template was total RNA from unfractionated whole blood. There are 14 residues in the CDR3. Deletions cut 6 bases from V and 5 bases from J, with 16 bases between. From germline, CDR1 is SNHLY and CDR2 FYNNEI. This entry belongs to a study of human T cells and chemical hapten exposure. Broader study findings: The number of TCRs over 1 in 1000 frequency stayed unchanged after DPC.

This chain links TRBV2 with TRBJ2-5; D possibly corresponds to TRBD2 (5 bases). Sequenced material: whole blood. The source is a human donor in good health. Some clones in this sample may be carry-over from other donors' samples. In nucleotides, the CDR3 is TGTGCCAGCAGGGTAACAGCGGACCGGGAGACCCAGTACTTC. Protein product: CASRVTADRETQYF.